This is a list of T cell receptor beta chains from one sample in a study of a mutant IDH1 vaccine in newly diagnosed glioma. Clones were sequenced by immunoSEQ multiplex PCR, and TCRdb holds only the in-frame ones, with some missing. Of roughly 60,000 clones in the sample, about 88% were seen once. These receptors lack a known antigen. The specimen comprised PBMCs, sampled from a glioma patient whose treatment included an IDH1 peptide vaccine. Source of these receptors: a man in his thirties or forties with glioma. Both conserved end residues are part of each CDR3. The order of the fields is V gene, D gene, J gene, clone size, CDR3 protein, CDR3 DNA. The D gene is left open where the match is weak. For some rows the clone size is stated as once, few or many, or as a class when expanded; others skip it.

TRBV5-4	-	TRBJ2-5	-	CASSLGWTENQETQYF	TGTGCCAGCAGCTTGGGTTGGACAGAGAACCAAGAGACCCAGTACTTC
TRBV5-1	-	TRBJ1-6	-	CASTTVSGSPLHF	TGCGCCAGCACTACCGTGTCGGGATCACCCCTCCACTTT
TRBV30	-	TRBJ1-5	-	CAWSGDSNQPQHF	TGTGCCTGGAGCGGCGATAGCAATCAGCCCCAGCATTTT
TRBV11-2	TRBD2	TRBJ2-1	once	CASSLGAGGGDNEQFF	TGTGCCAGCAGCTTAGGGGCCGGGGGGGGCGACAATGAGCAGTTCTTC
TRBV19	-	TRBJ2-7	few	CASSKAGTYEQYF	TGTGCCAGTAGTAAGGCAGGGACCTACGAGCAGTACTTC
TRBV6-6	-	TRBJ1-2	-	CASSYSSGGYTF	TGTGCCAGCAGTTACTCGTCGGGTGGCTACACCTTC
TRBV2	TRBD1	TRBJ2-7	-	CASSEPSWTGSYEQYF	TGTGCCAGCAGTGAACCCAGTTGGACAGGATCCTACGAGCAGTACTTC
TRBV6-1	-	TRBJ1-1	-	CASNDGYENTEAFF	TGTGCCAGCAACGACGGGTACGAGAACACTGAAGCTTTCTTT
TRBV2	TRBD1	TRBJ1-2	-	CASSDSFGTGRHYGYTF	TGTGCCAGCAGTGATTCCTTCGGGACAGGGAGACACTATGGCTACACCTTC
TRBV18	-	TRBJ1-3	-	CASSPSVTGNTIYF	TGTGCCAGCTCACCATCAGTAACTGGAAACACCATATATTTT
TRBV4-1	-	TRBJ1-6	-	CASSQGPPRTGNSPLHF	TGCGCCAGCAGCCAAGGACCACCGCGGACGGGTAATTCACCCCTCCACTTT
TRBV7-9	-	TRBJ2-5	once	CASSSPGGQGGTQYF	TGTGCCAGCAGCTCCCCCGGCGGGCAGGGGGGAACCCAGTACTTC
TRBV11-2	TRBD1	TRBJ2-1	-	CASSSRGRNSYNEQFF	TGTGCCAGCAGCTCAAGGGGGCGGAACTCCTACAATGAGCAGTTCTTC
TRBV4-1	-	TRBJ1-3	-	CASSQVYTSGNTIYF	TGCGCCAGCAGCCAAGTCTATACGTCTGGAAACACCATATATTTT
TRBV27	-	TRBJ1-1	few	CASSLLWGTEAFF	TGTGCCAGCAGTTTATTATGGGGTACTGAAGCTTTCTTT
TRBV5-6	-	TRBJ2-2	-	CASSLGQRELFF	TGTGCCAGCAGCTTGGGACAAAGGGAGCTGTTTTTT
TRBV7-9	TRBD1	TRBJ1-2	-	CASSSGTGGNTF	TGTGCCAGCAGCTCCGGGACAGGGGGGAACACCTTC
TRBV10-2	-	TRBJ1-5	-	CASSDRDTFSSNQPQHF	TGCGCCAGCAGTGATCGGGACACTTTTAGTAGCAATCAGCCCCAGCATTTT
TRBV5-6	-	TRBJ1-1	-	CASRRSYGLNTEAFF	TGTGCCAGCAGGAGAAGCTACGGACTGAACACTGAAGCTTTCTTT
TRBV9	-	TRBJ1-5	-	CASSTVGRLNEPQHF	TGTGCCAGCAGCACCGTGGGCCGCCTCAATGAGCCCCAGCATTTT